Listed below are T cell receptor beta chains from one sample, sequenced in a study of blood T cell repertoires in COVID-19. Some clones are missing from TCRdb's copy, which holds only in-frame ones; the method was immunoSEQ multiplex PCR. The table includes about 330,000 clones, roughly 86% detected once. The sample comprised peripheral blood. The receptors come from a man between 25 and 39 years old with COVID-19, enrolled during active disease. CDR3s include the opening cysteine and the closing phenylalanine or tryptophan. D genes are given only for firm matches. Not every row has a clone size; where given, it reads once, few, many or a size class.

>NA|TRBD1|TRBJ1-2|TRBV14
CASSLFDRDRGSSYGYTF
TGTGCCAGCAGCCTCTTCGACCGGGACAGGGGATCAAGCTATGGCTACACCTTC
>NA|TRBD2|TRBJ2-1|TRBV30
CAWRGTSGYYNEQFF
TGTGCCTGGAGAGGGACTAGCGGTTACTACAATGAGCAGTTCTTC
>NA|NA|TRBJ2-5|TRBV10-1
CASSPDLGTRETQYF
TGCGCCAGCAGTCCAGACCTCGGGACACGGGAGACCCAGTACTTC
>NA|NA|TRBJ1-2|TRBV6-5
CASRRVGYGYTF
TGTGCCAGCAGGAGGGTGGGCTATGGCTACACCTTC
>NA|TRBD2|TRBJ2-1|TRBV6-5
CASSLTSGVEGEQFF
TGTGCCAGCAGTCTGACTAGCGGGGTCGAGGGTGAGCAGTTCTTC
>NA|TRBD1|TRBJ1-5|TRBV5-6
CASSPGGNAEPQHF
TGTGCCAGCAGCCCAGGGGGAAACGCGGAGCCCCAGCATTTT
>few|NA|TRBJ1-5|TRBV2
CASGTFGGDQPQHF
TGTGCCAGCGGGACATTTGGGGGAGATCAGCCCCAGCATTTT
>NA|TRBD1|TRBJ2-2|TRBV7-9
CASSFLQGSTGELFF
TGTGCCAGCAGCTTCCTACAGGGGTCCACCGGGGAGCTGTTTTTT
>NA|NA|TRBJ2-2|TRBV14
CASSRPGTQSTGELFF
TGTGCCAGCAGCCGACCCGGGACTCAATCGACCGGGGAGCTGTTTTTT
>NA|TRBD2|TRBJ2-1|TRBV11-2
CASSLGSGGPYEQFF
TGTGCCAGCAGCTTAGGGTCGGGAGGGCCTTATGAGCAGTTCTTC
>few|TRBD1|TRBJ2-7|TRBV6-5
CASSYSRGLAYEQYF
TGTGCCAGCAGTTACTCAAGGGGGCTGGCCTACGAGCAGTACTTC
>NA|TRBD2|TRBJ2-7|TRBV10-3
CAISESISGGNYEQYF
TGTGCCATCAGTGAGTCGATAAGCGGGGGGAACTACGAGCAGTACTTC
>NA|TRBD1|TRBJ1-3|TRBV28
CASSLGTGSGNTIYF
TGTGCCAGCAGTCTCGGGACAGGGTCTGGAAACACCATATATTTT
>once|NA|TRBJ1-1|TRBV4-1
CASSQEAHPWGGGRMNTEAFF
TGCGCCAGCAGCCAAGAGGCCCACCCGTGGGGGGGAGGGAGGATGAACACTGAAGCTTTCTTT
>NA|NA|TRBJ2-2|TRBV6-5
CASIWEAGTGELFF
TGTGCCAGCATCTGGGAAGCGGGCACCGGGGAGCTGTTTTTT
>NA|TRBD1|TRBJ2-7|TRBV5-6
CASSSRTGSYEQYF
TGTGCCAGCAGCTCCCGGACAGGGAGCTACGAGCAGTACTTC
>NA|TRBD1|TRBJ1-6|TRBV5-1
CASSQTGALLNSPLHF
TGCGCCAGCAGCCAGACAGGGGCTCTGCTAAATTCACCCCTCCACTTT